The rows below give T cell receptor beta chains drawn from one sample of a study of naive and memory T cell subsets. MiXCR was run by TCRdb on the 5' RACE reads, yielding one entry per CDR3 protein. The sample has 56,000 or so distinct CDR3 sequences, roughly 7.5% seen once. These TCRs come from a female donor in good health. CDR3s include the opening cysteine and the closing phenylalanine or tryptophan. The D gene is left open where the match is weak. Expanded clones are given a class, and other clones once, few, many or no size at all.

D gene: TRBD1; V gene: TRBV12-3/TRBV12-4; J gene: TRBJ1-1; clone size: -; CDR3 protein: CASSNSDRGNTEAFF; CDR3 DNA: TGTGCCAGCAGTAACTCGGACAGGGGGAACACTGAAGCTTTCTTT
D gene: -; V gene: TRBV6-5; J gene: TRBJ1-6; clone size: many; CDR3 protein: CASSYGRNHNSPLHF; CDR3 DNA: TGTGCCAGCAGTTACGGCAGGAACCATAATTCACCCCTCCACTTT
D gene: -; V gene: TRBV7-2; J gene: TRBJ2-5; clone size: few; CDR3 protein: CASSLGGRGETQYF; CDR3 DNA: TGTGCCAGCAGCTTGGGGGGCCGGGGAGAGACCCAGTACTTC
D gene: -; V gene: TRBV7-2; J gene: TRBJ1-3; clone size: many; CDR3 protein: CASRSGQAAGNTIYF; CDR3 DNA: TGTGCCAGCAGGTCAGGGCAAGCGGCTGGAAACACCATATATTTT
D gene: TRBD1; V gene: TRBV11-2; J gene: TRBJ1-2; clone size: many; CDR3 protein: CASSSMTGSDYGYTF; CDR3 DNA: TGTGCCAGCAGCTCCATGACAGGGAGCGACTATGGCTACACCTTC
D gene: -; V gene: TRBV28; J gene: TRBJ1-2; clone size: -; CDR3 protein: CASTNGPHALGYTF; CDR3 DNA: TGTGCCAGCACCAACGGACCGCATGCCCTTGGCTACACCTTC
D gene: -; V gene: TRBV30; J gene: TRBJ1-2; clone size: few; CDR3 protein: CAWTSAGFNYGYTF; CDR3 DNA: TGTGCCTGGACCTCAGCAGGGTTTAACTATGGCTACACCTTC
D gene: -; V gene: TRBV5-4; J gene: TRBJ2-5; clone size: -; CDR3 protein: CASSRTEVETQYF; CDR3 DNA: TGTGCCAGCAGCCGGACAGAGGTGGAGACCCAGTACTTC
D gene: TRBD2; V gene: TRBV20-1; J gene: TRBJ2-7; clone size: -; CDR3 protein: CSARTSGGYEQYF; CDR3 DNA: TGCAGTGCTCGGACTAGCGGGGGTTACGAGCAGTACTTC
D gene: TRBD2; V gene: TRBV7-9; J gene: TRBJ2-5; clone size: few; CDR3 protein: CASSLDWTSVAETQYF; CDR3 DNA: TGTGCCAGCAGCTTAGATTGGACTAGCGTGGCGGAGACCCAGTACTTC
D gene: -; V gene: TRBV11-2; J gene: TRBJ2-5; clone size: -; CDR3 protein: CASSRGHQETQYF; CDR3 DNA: TGTGCCAGCAGCCGGGGCCACCAAGAGACCCAGTACTTC
D gene: -; V gene: TRBV7-2; J gene: TRBJ1-1; clone size: many; CDR3 protein: CASSPRSNTEAFF; CDR3 DNA: TGTGCCAGCAGCCCAAGATCGAACACTGAAGCTTTCTTT
D gene: -; V gene: TRBV4-2; J gene: TRBJ2-2; clone size: few; CDR3 protein: CASSRVEGRRTGELFF; CDR3 DNA: TGTGCCAGCAGCCGAGTTGAAGGGCGACGAACCGGGGAGCTGTTTTTT
D gene: TRBD1; V gene: TRBV12-3/TRBV12-4; J gene: TRBJ1-2; clone size: -; CDR3 protein: CASSTGQNYGYTF; CDR3 DNA: TGTGCCAGCAGTACGGGACAGAACTATGGCTACACCTTC
D gene: -; V gene: TRBV6-1; J gene: TRBJ1-1; clone size: many; CDR3 protein: CASTLQMNTEAFF; CDR3 DNA: TGTGCCAGCACACTACAAATGAACACTGAAGCTTTCTTT
D gene: -; V gene: TRBV5-1; J gene: TRBJ1-2; clone size: -; CDR3 protein: CASSPDTYGDTF; CDR3 DNA: TGCGCCAGCAGCCCTGACACCTATGGCGACACCTTC
D gene: TRBD2; V gene: TRBV6-6; J gene: TRBJ2-2; clone size: few; CDR3 protein: CASSYETSGNTGELFF; CDR3 DNA: TGTGCCAGCAGTTACGAGACTAGCGGGAACACCGGGGAGCTGTTTTTT
D gene: TRBD1; V gene: TRBV7-2; J gene: TRBJ1-1; clone size: many; CDR3 protein: CASSVQGDSEAFF; CDR3 DNA: TGTGCCAGCAGCGTACAGGGGGATTCTGAAGCTTTCTTT
D gene: -; V gene: TRBV29-1; J gene: TRBJ2-5; clone size: -; CDR3 protein: CSVAVRLETQYF; CDR3 DNA: TGCAGCGTTGCCGTACGATTGGAGACCCAGTACTTC
D gene: -; V gene: TRBV2; J gene: TRBJ1-1; clone size: many; CDR3 protein: CASAIPVRNTEAFF; CDR3 DNA: TGTGCCAGTGCCATTCCTGTCAGGAACACTGAAGCTTTCTTT
D gene: -; V gene: TRBV18; J gene: TRBJ2-1; clone size: -; CDR3 protein: CASSPILNEQFF; CDR3 DNA: TGTGCCAGCTCACCAATTCTCAATGAGCAGTTCTTC